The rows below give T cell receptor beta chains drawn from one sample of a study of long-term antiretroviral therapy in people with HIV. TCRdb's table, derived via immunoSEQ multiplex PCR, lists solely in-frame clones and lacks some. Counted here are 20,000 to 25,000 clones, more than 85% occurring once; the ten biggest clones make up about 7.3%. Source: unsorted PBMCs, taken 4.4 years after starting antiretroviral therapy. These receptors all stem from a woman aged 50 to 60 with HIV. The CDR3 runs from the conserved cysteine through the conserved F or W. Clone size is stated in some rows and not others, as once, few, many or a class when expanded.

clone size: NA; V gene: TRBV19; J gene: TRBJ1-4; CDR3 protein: CASSDRDNNEKLFF
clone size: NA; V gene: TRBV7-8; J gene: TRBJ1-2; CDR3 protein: CASSYVRGTRTTYGYTF
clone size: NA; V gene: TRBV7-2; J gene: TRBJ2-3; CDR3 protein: CASSFGGGDTQYF
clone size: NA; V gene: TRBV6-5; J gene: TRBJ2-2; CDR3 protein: CASSYSIESGELFF
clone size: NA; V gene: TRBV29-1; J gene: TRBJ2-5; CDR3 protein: CSVDRGRQETQYF
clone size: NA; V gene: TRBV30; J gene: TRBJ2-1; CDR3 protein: CAWRWVPSGTRADNEQFF
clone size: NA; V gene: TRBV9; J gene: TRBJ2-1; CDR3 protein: CASSVSGGSYNEQFF
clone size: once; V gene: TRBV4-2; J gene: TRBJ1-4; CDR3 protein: CASSQLDKGEELFF
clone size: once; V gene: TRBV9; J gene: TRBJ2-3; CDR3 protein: CASSAGSGSSGGQDTQYF
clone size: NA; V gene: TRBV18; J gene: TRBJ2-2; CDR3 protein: CASSPGGRGTGPLFF
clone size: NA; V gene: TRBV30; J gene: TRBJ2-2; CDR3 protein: CAWSPSQGYTGELFF
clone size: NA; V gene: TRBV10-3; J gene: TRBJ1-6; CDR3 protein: CAIAGAETPLHF
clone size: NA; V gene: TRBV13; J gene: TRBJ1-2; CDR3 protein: CASSFRGTSFVGYTF
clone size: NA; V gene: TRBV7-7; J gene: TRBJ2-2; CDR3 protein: CASSQATYTGELFF
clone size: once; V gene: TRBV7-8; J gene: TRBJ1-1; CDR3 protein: CASSPLAYMNTEAFF
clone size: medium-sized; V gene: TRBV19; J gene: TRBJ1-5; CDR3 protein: CASRLAGGSNQPQHF
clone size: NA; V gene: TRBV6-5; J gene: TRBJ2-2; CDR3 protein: CASRPDRASTGELFF
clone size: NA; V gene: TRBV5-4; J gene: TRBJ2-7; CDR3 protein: CASSLATGQLAYEQYF
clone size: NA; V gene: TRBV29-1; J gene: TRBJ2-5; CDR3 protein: CSTKRLAVGETQYF
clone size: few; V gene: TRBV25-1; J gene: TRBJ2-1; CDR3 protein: CASSDEFGRQFF
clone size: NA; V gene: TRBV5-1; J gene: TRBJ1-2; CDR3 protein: CASSSLDGQLYTF
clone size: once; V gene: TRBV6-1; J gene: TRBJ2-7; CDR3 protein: CASSVKPVSYEQYF
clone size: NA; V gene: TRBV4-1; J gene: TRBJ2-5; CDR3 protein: CASSQSPSGREETQYF
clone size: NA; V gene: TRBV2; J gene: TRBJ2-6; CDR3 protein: CASIRPRIGPSSGANVLTF
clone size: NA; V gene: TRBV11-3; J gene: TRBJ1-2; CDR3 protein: CASSATGGYGYTF
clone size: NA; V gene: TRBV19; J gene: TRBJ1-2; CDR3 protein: CASSPPGGLGYGYTF
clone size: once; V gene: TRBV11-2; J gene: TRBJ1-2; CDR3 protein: CASSSQGGGRDYGYTF
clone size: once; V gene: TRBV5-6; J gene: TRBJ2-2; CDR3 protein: CASSFRWEGTGELFF
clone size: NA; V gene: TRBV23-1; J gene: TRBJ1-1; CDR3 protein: CASTQGNIKKTEAFF
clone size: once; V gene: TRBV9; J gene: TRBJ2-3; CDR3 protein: CASSVDTGGRTDTQYF
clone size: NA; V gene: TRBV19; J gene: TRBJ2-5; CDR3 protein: CASSLLFSGGEGETQYF
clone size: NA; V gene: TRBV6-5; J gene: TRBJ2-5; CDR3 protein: CASSYWGTGSEETQYF
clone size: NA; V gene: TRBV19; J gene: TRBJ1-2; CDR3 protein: CASSLQGDYGYTF
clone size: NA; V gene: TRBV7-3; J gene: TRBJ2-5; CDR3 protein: CASSPKGLGTPRTETQYF
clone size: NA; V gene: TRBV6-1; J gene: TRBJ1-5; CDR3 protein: CASNSARNNQPQHF
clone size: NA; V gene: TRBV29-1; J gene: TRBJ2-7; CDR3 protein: CSVAGTYEQYF
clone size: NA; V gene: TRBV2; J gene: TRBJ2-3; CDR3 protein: CASREDRDTDTQYF
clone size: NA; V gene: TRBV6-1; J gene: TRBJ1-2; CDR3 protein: CASSDTGGTLDGYTF
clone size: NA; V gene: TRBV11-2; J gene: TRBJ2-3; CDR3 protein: CASSTQNVGTDTQYF
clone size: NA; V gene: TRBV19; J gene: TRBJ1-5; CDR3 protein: CATETGLSNQPQHF
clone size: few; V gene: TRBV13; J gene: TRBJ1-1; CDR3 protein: CASSLQASTEAFF
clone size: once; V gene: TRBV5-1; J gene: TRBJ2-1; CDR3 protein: CASSFKRGGGNEQFF
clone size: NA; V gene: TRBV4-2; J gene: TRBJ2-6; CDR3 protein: CASSQDFLTGSGANVLTF
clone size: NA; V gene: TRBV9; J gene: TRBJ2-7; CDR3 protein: CASSVSDGSYEQYF